This record concerns one T cell receptor (beta chain) sequence. The antigen is not known. These data originate in a study of OX40 agonist ivuxolimab in advanced cancers. Looking at the study overall: Of mixed ages from about 20 to 80 and averaging about 65 years, the group was roughly 85% male. Notes on the study in general: Those patients achieving a partial response at 0.1-3.0 mg/kg showed among the lowest clonal expansion.

Germline V gene sequence: CDR1 SQVTM, CDR2 ANQGSEA. Trimming took 6 bases from V and 6 from J, leaving 12 bases between them. The CDR3 is 12 residues long. Some clones are missing from TCRdb's copy, which holds only in-frame ones; the method was immunoSEQ multiplex PCR. The repertoire has roughly 93,000 clones, 84% of them found once; the top ten carry approximately 5.5%. Sequenced here: CD4+ or CD8+ T cells sorted from blood, sampled in a trial of the OX40 agonist ivuxolimab. This rearrangement joins TRBV29-1 to TRBJ1-3; D is possibly TRBD1 (6 bases). The sequence derives from an adult with an advanced solid tumor such as melanoma, head and neck, liver or kidney cancer. CDR3 in DNA: TGCAGCGTATCGGACAGATCAAACACCATATATTTT. This translates into CSVSDRSNTIYF.